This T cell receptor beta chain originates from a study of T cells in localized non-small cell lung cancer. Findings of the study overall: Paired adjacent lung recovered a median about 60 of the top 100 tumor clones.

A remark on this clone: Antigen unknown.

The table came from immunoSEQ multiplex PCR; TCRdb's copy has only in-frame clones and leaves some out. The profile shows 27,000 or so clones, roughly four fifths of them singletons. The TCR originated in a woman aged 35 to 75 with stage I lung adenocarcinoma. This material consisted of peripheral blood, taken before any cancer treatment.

The CDR3 DNA reads TGTGCCAGCAGGCGGGGAGTGAACACTGAAGCTTTCTTT. Its translation: CASRRGVNTEAFF. The chain is built from TRBV6-1 and TRBJ1-1; D call uncertain. The CDR3 loop spans 13 amino acids. Looked up from germline, CDR1 is MNHNS and CDR2 is SASEGT. V was cut by 6 bases and J by 0 bases, with 8 bases left in between.